The source of this TCR beta chain is a study of cytomegalovirus exposure and HLA in healthy donors. Looking at the study overall: A prior analysis found 90 million to 120 million unique TCR beta sequences from roughly 180 million T cells.

With respect to this clone: As yet, its antigen is unknown.

The CDR3 is 15 residues long. Germline values: CDR1 SGDLS, CDR2 YYNGEE. V lost 4 bases and J lost 2; bases outside the gene matches: 6. Broader study findings: In a later analysis, HLA-associated TCR beta chains were more clonally expanded than equally common others. While the bulk of TCR sequences proved rare, some public TCRs turned up in many donors.

This PCR relied on a set of 60 Vbeta primers and 13 Jbeta primers. The method was immunoSEQ multiplex PCR; TCRdb's version includes in-frame clones alone and lacks a portion of them. The sample includes about 200,000 clones, around 80% of them seen just once. The sample taken for sequencing was PBMCs. This TCR was recovered from a man aged 45-65 years in good health and CMV-seronegative. This sequence joins TRBV9 and TRBJ2-7; 10 bases agree with TRBD1. The CDR3 DNA reads TGTGCCAGCAGCACGGGGACAGGGGTCACCTACGAGCAGTACTTC. The encoded protein is CASSTGTGVTYEQYF.